This note documents a single TCR beta chain sequence. The CDR3 consists of 15 residues. Trimming cost V 4 bases and J 6 bases, with 15 bases left between them. The V gene's germline CDR1 is SNHLY and CDR2 FYNNEI. These data come from a study of blood T cell repertoires in COVID-19. In the study overall: Specimens from acute and convalescent COVID-19 originated in the United States, Italy and Spain. T cells, B-cell-depleted T cells, or PBMCs supplied cDNA or gDNA.

TCRdb's table, derived via immunoSEQ multiplex PCR, lists solely in-frame clones and lacks some. Of over 300,000 clones listed, more than 70% were seen once; the top ten hold roughly 1.2%. The rearrangement links TRBV2 to TRBJ2-2; TRBD1 is a possible D gene (6 bases). Sequences were obtained from peripheral blood. The source is a man aged 40-49 years with acute or convalescent COVID-19. The CDR3 DNA follows: TGTGCCAGCAGTGCAACTGACAGGAATCCCGGGGAGCTGTTTTTT. It encodes CASSATDRNPGELFF.